This T cell receptor (beta chain) appears in the sequencing data of a study of cytomegalovirus exposure and HLA in healthy donors. The primer mix had 60 Vbeta and 13 Jbeta primers. Profiled with immunoSEQ multiplex PCR; TCRdb holds only in-frame clones, not every one. The sample has more than 100,000 clones; approximately 72% are singletons. Study-level findings and limits: Clonal expansion, a later analysis showed, was greater in HLA-associated TCR beta chains than in equally common others. TCR beta sequences reportedly predicted most subjects' HLA-A and HLA-B alleles accurately. Indistinguishable V segments, including TRBV6-2 and TRBV6-3, were excluded.

CDR3 length equals 15 residues. Losses at the gene ends were 3 bases for V and 4 bases for J; bases not matched to a gene: 7. In germline, CDR1 is MDHEN, CDR2 SYDVKM. This cohort consisted of healthy bone marrow donors. About this clone: Its antigen remains unknown.

The gene calls are TRBV28 and TRBJ2-7, with 9 bases aligning to TRBD1. Material: PBMCs. The TCR was taken from a woman aged 45-65 years in good health and CMV-seronegative. CDR3 protein: CASSLGTGTLYEQYF. The DNA of the CDR3 is TGTGCCAGCAGTTTGGGGACAGGGACCTTATACGAGCAGTACTTC.